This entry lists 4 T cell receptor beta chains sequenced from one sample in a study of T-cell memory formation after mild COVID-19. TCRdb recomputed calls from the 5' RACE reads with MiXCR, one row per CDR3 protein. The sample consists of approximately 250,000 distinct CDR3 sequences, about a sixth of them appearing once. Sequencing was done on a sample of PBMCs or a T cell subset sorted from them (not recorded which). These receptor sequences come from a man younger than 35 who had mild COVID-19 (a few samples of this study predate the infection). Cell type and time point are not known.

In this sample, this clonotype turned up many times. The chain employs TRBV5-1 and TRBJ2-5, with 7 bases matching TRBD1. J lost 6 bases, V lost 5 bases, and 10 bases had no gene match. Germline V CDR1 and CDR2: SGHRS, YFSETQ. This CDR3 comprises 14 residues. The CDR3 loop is CASSLTGDEKTQYF. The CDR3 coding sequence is TGCGCCAGCAGTCTTACAGGGGATGAGAAGACCCAGTACTTC.

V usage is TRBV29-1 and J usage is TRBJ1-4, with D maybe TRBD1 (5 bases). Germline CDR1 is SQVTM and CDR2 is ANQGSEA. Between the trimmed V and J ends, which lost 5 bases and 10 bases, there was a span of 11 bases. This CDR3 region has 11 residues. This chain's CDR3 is CSVPEGVKLFF. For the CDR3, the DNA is TGCAGCGTTCCTGAAGGGGTAAAACTGTTTTTT.

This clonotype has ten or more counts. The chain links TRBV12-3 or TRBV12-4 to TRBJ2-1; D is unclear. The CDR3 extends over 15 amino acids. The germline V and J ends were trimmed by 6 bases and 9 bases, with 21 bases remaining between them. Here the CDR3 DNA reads TGTGCCAGCAGACCGGGTTTGACGGTTCTGGGTGAGCAGTTCTTC. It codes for CASRPGLTVLGEQFF.

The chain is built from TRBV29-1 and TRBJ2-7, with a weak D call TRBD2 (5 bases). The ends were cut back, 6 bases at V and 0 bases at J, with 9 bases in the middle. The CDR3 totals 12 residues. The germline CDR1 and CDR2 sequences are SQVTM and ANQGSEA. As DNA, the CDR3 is TGCAGCGTGGGGAGCAGCTCCTACGAGCAGTACTTC. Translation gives CSVGSSSYEQYF.